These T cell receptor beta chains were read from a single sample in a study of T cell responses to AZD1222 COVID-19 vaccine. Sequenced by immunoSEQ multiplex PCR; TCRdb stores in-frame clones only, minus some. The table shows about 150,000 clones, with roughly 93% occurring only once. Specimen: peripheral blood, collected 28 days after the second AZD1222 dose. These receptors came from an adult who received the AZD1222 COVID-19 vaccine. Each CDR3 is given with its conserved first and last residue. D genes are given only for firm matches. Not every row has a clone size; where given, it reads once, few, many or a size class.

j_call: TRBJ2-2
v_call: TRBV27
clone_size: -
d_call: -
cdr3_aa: CASSFWGEVGELFF
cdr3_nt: TGTGCCAGCAGTTTTTGGGGGGAGGTGGGGGAGCTGTTTTTT

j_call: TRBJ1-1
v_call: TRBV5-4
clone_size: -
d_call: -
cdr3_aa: CASSLGWGTEAFF
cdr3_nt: TGTGCCAGCAGCTTGGGTTGGGGAACTGAAGCTTTCTTT

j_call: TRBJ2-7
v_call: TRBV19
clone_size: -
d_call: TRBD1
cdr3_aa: CASSIGTGTYEQYF
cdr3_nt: TGTGCCAGTAGTATTGGGACAGGAACGTACGAGCAGTACTTC

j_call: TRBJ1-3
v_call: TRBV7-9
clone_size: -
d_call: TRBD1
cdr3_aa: CASSDRQGSGNTIYF
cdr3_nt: TGTGCCAGCAGCGACCGACAGGGCTCTGGAAACACCATATATTTT

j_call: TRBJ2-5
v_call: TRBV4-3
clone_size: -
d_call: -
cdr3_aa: CASSQDTGTETQYF
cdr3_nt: TGCGCCAGCAGCCAAGATACAGGGACAGAGACCCAGTACTTC

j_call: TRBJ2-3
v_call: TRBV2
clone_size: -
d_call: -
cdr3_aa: CASSPQGTDTQYF
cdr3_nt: TGTGCCAGCAGCCCACAAGGGACAGATACGCAGTATTTT

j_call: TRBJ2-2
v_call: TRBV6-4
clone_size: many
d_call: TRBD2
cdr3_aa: CASSDSGDTGELFF
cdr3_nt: TGTGCCAGCAGTGACAGCGGGGACACCGGGGAGCTGTTTTTT

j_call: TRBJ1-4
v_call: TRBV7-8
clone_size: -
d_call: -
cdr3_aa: CASSPPGGRAGEKLFF
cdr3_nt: TGTGCCAGCAGTCCTCCCGGAGGGAGGGCGGGCGAAAAACTGTTTTTT

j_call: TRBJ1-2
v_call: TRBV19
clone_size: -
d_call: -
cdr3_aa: CASATGGNYGYTF
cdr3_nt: TGTGCCAGTGCCACGGGGGGTAACTATGGCTACACCTTC

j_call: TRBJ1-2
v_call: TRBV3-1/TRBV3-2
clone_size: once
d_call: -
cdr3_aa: CASSPTGFHYGYTF
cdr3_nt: TGTGCCAGCAGCCCCACAGGGTTTCACTATGGCTACACCTTC

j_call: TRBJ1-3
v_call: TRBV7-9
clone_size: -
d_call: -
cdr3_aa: CASSLLGNSGNTIYF
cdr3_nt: TGTGCCAGCAGCCTTCTCGGAAACTCTGGAAACACCATATATTTT